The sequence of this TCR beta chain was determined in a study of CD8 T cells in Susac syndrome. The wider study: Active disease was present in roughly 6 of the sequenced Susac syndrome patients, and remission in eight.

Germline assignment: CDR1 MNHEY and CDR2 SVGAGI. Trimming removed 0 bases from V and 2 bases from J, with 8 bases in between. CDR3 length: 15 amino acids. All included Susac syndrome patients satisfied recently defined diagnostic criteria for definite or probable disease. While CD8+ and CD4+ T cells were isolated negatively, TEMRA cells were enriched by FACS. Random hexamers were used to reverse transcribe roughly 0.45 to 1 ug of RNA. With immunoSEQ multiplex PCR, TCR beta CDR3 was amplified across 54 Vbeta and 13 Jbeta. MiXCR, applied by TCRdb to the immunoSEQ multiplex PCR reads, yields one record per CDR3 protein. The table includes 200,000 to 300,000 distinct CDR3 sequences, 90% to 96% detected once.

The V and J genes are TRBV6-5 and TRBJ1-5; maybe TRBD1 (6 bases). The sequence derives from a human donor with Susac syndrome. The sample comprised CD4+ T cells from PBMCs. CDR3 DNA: TGTGCCAGCAGTTACTCATCAGGGGGCAATCAGCCCCAGCATTTT. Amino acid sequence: CASSYSSGGNQPQHF.